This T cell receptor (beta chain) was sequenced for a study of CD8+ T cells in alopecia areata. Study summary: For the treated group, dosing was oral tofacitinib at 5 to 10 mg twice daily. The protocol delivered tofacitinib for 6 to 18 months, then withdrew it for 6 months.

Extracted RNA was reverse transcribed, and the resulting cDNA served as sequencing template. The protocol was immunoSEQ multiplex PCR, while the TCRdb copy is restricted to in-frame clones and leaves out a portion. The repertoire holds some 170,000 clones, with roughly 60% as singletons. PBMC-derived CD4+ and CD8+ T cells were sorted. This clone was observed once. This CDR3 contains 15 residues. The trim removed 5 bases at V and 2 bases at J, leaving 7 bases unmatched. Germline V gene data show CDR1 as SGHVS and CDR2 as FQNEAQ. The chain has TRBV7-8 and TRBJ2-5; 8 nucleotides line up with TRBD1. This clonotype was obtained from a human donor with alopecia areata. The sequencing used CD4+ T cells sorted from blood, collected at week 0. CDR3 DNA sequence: TGTGCCAGCAGCAGCTGGACAGGGCTGCAAGAGACCCAGTACTTC. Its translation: CASSSWTGLQETQYF.